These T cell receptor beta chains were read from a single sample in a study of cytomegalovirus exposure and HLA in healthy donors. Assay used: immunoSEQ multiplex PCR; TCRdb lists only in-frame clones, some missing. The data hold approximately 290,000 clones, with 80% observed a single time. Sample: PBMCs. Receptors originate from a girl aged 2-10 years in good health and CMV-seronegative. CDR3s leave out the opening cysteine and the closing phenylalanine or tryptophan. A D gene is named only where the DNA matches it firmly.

ASSRPTGIGSYNEQF TRBV13 TRBD1 TRBJ2-1
ASEAPSTDTQY TRBV28 . TRBJ2-3
ASTSGGLYNEQF TRBV19 TRBD2 TRBJ2-1
ASSSLIGVSGGSETQY TRBV13 TRBD2 TRBJ2-5
ASSQNRVPTEAF TRBV14 . TRBJ1-1
ASSRGQNQPQH TRBV6-5 . TRBJ1-5
ASSGGTGVVYGYT TRBV9 TRBD1 TRBJ1-2
ASSNRDYYEQY TRBV25-1 TRBD2 TRBJ2-7
ASILTSGPYNEQF TRBV6-1 TRBD2 TRBJ2-1
ATSRDTAYEQY TRBV15 . TRBJ2-7
ASSPQGTSYEQY TRBV7-2 TRBD1 .
ASSPRDNGNEQF TRBV9 . TRBJ2-1
ASSGGRTGGETQY TRBV6-1 . TRBJ2-5
ASRGQTRQPQH TRBV6-1 TRBD1 TRBJ1-5
ASSLWTNEDGYT TRBV5-1 . TRBJ1-2
ASSEERAGSYNEQF TRBV2 TRBD2 TRBJ2-1
ASSSPGLYYEQY TRBV27 . TRBJ2-7
ASSLFFSGGTGTDTQY TRBV13 TRBD2 TRBJ2-3
ASSPGLAPTQY TRBV4-1 TRBD2 TRBJ2-3
ASSLGGSGSQY TRBV9 TRBD2 TRBJ2-7
ASSTTVQETQY TRBV7-9 . TRBJ2-5
ASSLLRGGTTYNEQF TRBV13 TRBD2 TRBJ2-1
ASSLGSSNEKLF TRBV19 . TRBJ1-4